Included here is one T cell receptor beta chain sequence, with context. Its antigen remains unknown. CD4+ T cells were isolated after around 10 days of culture. The record originates from a study of vaccination effects on CD4 cells after COVID-19. Turning to the study itself: All study participants received two doses of BNT162b2 or mRNA-1273 vaccine. Over 1.5 million PBMC per well were cultured with around 9.1 IU/ml IL-2 and around 9.4 ug/ml peptides.

Regarding the study as a whole: Only 1 of 255 vaccine-induced clones from healthy vaccinees cross-reacted with common cold coronaviruses. The study dataset contains few convalescent patients and includes no early post-infection timepoints.

The data were produced by immunoSEQ multiplex PCR, yet TCRdb's version contains in-frame clones alone and is incomplete. In the table there are around 40,000 clones, approximately 67% of which are singletons. V shed 4 bases and J shed 0 bases, with 10 bases lying between them. The CDR3 length is 14 residues. Germline-derived CDR1 and CDR2 are SGHRS and YFSETQ. This receptor was obtained from a human donor who received a COVID-19 vaccine. V is TRBV5-1 and J is TRBJ2-5; D call uncertain. The sample in question was CD4+ T cells from PBMCs cultured without peptide, obtained before COVID-19 vaccination. The CDR3 nucleotides read TGCGCCAGCAGCCAGGACCGTTACCAAGAGACCCAGTACTTC. Translation gives CASSQDRYQETQYF.